This TCR beta chain stems from a study of human T cells and chemical hapten exposure. General study results and limits: Expanded TCRs showed more large CDR3 clusters than pre-sensitization or healthy control sets. There was no change with DPC sensitization in TCRs above 1 in 1000 frequency.

Time point here: patch test 1, 2 weeks after DPC sensitization. Treatment noted: therapeutic diphenylcyclopropenone sensitization with weekly scalp DPC. Regarding this clonotype: Its antigen remains unidentified.

Trimming removed 6 bases from V and 5 bases from J; junction bases left unmatched: 5. Germline V gives CDR1 MDHEN, CDR2 SYDVKM. The CDR3 has 13 amino acids. TCRdb reanalysed the RACE reads using MiXCR and keeps one entry per CDR3 protein. Of under 200,000 distinct CDR3 sequences in the sample, about 14% are singletons; the top ten hold about 1.7%. V usage is TRBV28 and J usage is TRBJ1-1; 8 bases fit TRBD1. Specimen: whole blood, collected in connection with sensitization to the hapten diphenylcyclopropenone (DPC). The origin of this receptor is a woman aged 30 to 39 with alopecia areata. Some clones in this sample may be carry-over from other donors' samples. The CDR3 coding sequence is TGTGCCAGCAGAGGACAGGGATGGACTGAAGCTTTCTTT. It translates to CASRGQGWTEAFF.